This entry lists 4 T cell receptor beta chains sequenced from one sample in a study of blood T cell repertoires in COVID-19. Clones were sequenced by immunoSEQ multiplex PCR, and TCRdb holds only the in-frame ones, with some missing. The top ten hold approximately 3% of the sample, which has about 87,000 clones, roughly 84% seen once. Sequencing was done on a sample of peripheral blood. The origin of the receptors is a woman older than 75 with COVID-19, enrolled during active disease.

The chain employs TRBV19 and TRBJ1-2, with D possibly being TRBD1 (5 bases). Looked up from germline, CDR1 is LNHDA and CDR2 is SQIVND (reference sequence). The V end lost 6 bases, the J end lost 2 bases, and 7 bases lay between the germline ends. The CDR3 length is 12 residues. The CDR3 nucleotides read TGTGCCAGTAGCAGGGTGAACTATGGCTACACCTTC. It is translated as CASSRVNYGYTF.

This rearrangement joins TRBV19 to TRBJ1-3, with D perhaps matching TRBD1 (5 bases). Germline V CDR1 and CDR2: LNHDA, SQIVND (reference sequence). There are 16 residues in the CDR3. V was trimmed by 4 bases and J by 0 bases, leaving 13 bases between them. The CDR3: CASSTDTLNSGNTIYF. CDR3 bases: TGTGCCAGTAGTACGGACACCCTGAACTCTGGAAACACCATATATTTT. Combining the CDR3 with reference TRBV19 and TRBJ1-3 gives the whole variable domain DGGITQSPKYLFRKEGQNVTLSCEQNLNHDAMYWYRQDPGQGLRLIYYSQIVNDFQKGDIAEGYSVSREKKESFPLTVTSAQKNPTAFYLCASSTDTLNSGNTIYFGEGSWLTVV.

The V call is TRBV12-3 or TRBV12-4, the J call TRBJ1-2; a weak D match, TRBD1 (5 bases). The length of the CDR3 is 12 residues. Trimming took 6 bases from V and 7 from J, leaving 12 bases between them. CDR3 sequence: CASRQGGRGYTF. The CDR3 bases are TGTGCCAGCAGGCAGGGAGGCCGTGGCTACACCTTC.

The chain employs TRBV15 and TRBJ2-1, with 10 positions matching TRBD2. The trim removed 3 bases at V and 0 bases at J, leaving 17 bases unmatched. The germline V gene encodes CDR1 LNHNV and CDR2 YYDKDF (reference sequence). The CDR3 contains 21 residues. In nucleotides, the CDR3 is TGTGCCACCAGCAGGGGAGGTAGAACTAGCGGGACTAAAAGCTCCTACAATGAGCAGTTCTTC. It yields the protein CATSRGGRTSGTKSSYNEQFF.